Here is one T cell receptor beta chain with its context. The CDR3 loop spans 15 amino acids. Germline V gives CDR1 SQVTM, CDR2 ANQGSEA. V lost 5 bases to trimming and J lost 0 bases, with 15 bases between them. The data were taken from a study of blood T cell repertoires in COVID-19. For the study at large: COVID-19 samples from acute and convalescent phases originated in the United States, Italy and Spain. Sources were T cells, B-cell-depleted T cells, or PBMCs; the material itself was cDNA or gDNA.

In the study's own analysis: Researchers report that nucleated cell counts were estimated from reference gene primer amplification. Method: immunoSEQ multiplex PCR; TCRdb's copy keeps in-frame clones and lacks some. V and J calls and clone size come straight from that table; D and trimming were deduced from the DNA. The sample includes about 230,000 clones, 83% of them seen just once. This sequence joins TRBV29-1 and TRBJ2-3; D might be TRBD2 (5 bases). This clonotype originated in a woman aged 65 to 85 with active or convalescent COVID-19. The material sequenced was peripheral blood. The CDR3 loop is CSVPALALSTDTQYF. The CDR3 DNA sequence: TGCAGCGTTCCCGCTTTAGCGTTAAGCACAGATACGCAGTATTTT.